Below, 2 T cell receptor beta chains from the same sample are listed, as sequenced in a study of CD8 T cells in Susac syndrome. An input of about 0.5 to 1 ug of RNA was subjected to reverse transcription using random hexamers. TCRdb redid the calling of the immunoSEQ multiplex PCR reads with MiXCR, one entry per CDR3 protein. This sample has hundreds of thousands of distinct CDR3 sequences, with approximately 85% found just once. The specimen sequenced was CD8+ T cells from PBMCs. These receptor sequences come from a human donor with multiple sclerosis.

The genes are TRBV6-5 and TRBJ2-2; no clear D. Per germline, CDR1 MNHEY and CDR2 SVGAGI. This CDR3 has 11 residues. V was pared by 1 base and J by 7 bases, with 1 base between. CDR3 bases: TGTGCCAGCAGTTACTTCGGGGAGCTGTTTTTT. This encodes CASSYFGELFF.

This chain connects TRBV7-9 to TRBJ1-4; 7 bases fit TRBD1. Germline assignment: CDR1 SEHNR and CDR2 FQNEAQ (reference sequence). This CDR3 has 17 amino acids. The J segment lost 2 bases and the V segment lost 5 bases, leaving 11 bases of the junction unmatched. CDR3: CASSLQRTGSTNEKLFF. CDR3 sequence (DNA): TGTGCCAGCAGCCTCCAGAGGACAGGATCGACTAATGAAAAACTGTTTTTT.